The clone carrying this TCR beta chain came up a few times. Antigen specificity is unknown. V was pared by 2 bases and J by 7 bases, with 12 bases between. The germline gives CDR1 SGHNT, CDR2 YYREEE (reference sequence). This CDR3 region has 14 residues. This sample is part of a study of cytomegalovirus exposure and HLA in healthy donors. Study-wide context: There were approximately 400 genotyped donors. Of these, roughly 80% fell in the genetic ancestry cluster associated with self-reported Caucasian donors.

Study-wide results and caveats: The availability of immune exposure information extended only to CMV serostatus.

PCR amplification relied on 60 Vbeta primers (plus 13 Jbeta primers). Clones were sequenced by immunoSEQ multiplex PCR, and TCRdb holds only the in-frame ones, with some missing. The sample lists some 97,000 clones; around 75% were seen once. V gene TRBV5-4 combines with J gene TRBJ1-4; D unresolved. This sequence originates from a male donor in good health and CMV-seropositive. Sequenced material: PBMCs. The CDR3 here is CASSLLQNPEKLFF. The CDR3 coding sequence is TGTGCCAGCAGCTTATTACAGAACCCTGAAAAACTGTTTTTT.